This TCR beta chain was captured in a study of CD8+CD57+ T cells in acquired aplastic anemia. General study points: In common between the patients and the controls were some 28 CD8+ CDR3 sequences.

According to the study, genomic DNA was the template for TCR beta VDJ and CDR3 profiling. TCRdb re-called the reads through MiXCR, storing one row per CDR3 protein. The data contain about 40,000 distinct CDR3 sequences, about 63% of them singletons. This clonotype was detected a few times. As yet, its antigen is unknown. In patients chosen for sequencing, flow cytometry had shown CD8+CD57+ cell expansion. No therapy was given to patients before blood sampling. The source is a human donor with aplastic anemia. The sequenced material came from sorted CD4+, CD8+, or CD8+CD57+ T cells (not recorded which) from PBMCs.

DNA for the CDR3: TGTGCCATCAGTGTGGGGTCGGGCTCCCTCTCAGAGCAGTTCTTC. It translates to CAISVGSGSLSEQFF. The chain is built from TRBV10-3 and TRBJ2-1; D unclear. The CDR3 consists of 15 residues. Between the trimmed V and J ends, which lost 4 bases and 10 bases, there was a span of 20 bases. Germline values: CDR1 ENHRY, CDR2 SYGVKD.